This TCR beta chain was sequenced for a study of response to subunit inactivated influenza vaccine. This clonotype occurred a few times. No antigen is known for it. TCRdb ran MiXCR on the RT-PCR reads and lists one entry per CDR3 protein. This sample has some 500,000 distinct CDR3 sequences; 16% occur once, and the top ten carry 3%. The study, taken as a whole, reports: The authors suggested that few new T cells are recruited per seasonal influenza vaccination.

Germline V gives CDR1 SGHRS, CDR2 YFSETQ. This CDR3 comprises 14 residues. The ends were cut back, 4 bases at V and 6 bases at J, with 14 bases in the middle. Material: CD4+ T cells sorted from PBMCs, obtained roughly 24 months after vaccination. This receptor was taken from a man in his fifties or sixties who received an inactivated influenza vaccine. This chain uses TRBV5-1 with TRBJ2-1; D ambiguous. CDR3 in DNA: TGCGCCAGCAGCCTCACCGGCAGATCCAATGAGCAGTTCTTC. Its translation: CASSLTGRSNEQFF.